The 24 T cell receptor beta chains presented below share a single source sample, sequenced in a study of T-cell reconstitution after alpha-beta-depleted transplantation in children. Preparing the TCRbeta library involved the use of unique molecular identifiers. TCRdb ran MiXCR on the PCR reads and lists one entry per CDR3 protein. Found here are some 350,000 distinct CDR3 sequences, about 16% of them singletons; the top ten hold about 41%. The sample was PBMCs, mostly from graft donor cells, taken 360 days after TCRalphabeta/CD19-depleted stem cell transplant. Receptors were obtained from a male patient aged 2 to 10 who had a stem cell transplant for acute lymphoblastic leukemia, so the T cells may come from the graft donor.

The table lists this clonotype with many counts. V gene TRBV27 combines with J gene TRBJ2-3; 8 nucleotides align to TRBD1. V was pared by 2 bases and J by 4 bases, with 8 bases of the junction left unmatched. From germline, CDR1 is MNHEY and CDR2 SMNVEV (reference sequence). This CDR3 region has 16 residues. CDR3 sequence: CASSLHMDRDSDTQYF. As DNA, the CDR3 is TGTGCCAGCAGTTTACATATGGACAGGGATTCAGATACGCAGTATTTT.

The chain combines TRBV15 with TRBJ2-7, with TRBD1 matching 11 bases. After removal of 0 bases from V and 4 bases from J, the junction contained 14 bases not matched to a gene. The CDR3 runs 19 residues. In germline, CDR1 is LNHNV, CDR2 YYDKDF (reference sequence). The CDR3 sequence: CATSRERTGGSFLWYEQYF. The CDR3 bases are TGTGCCACCAGCAGAGAGAGGACAGGGGGCTCTTTCCTATGGTACGAGCAGTACTTC.

This clonotype came up a few times. The V and J genes are TRBV28 and TRBJ1-2, with 7 bases identical to TRBD1. Germline trimming cut 6 bases from V and 6 bases from J; bases unmatched to any gene: 19. Germline loops: CDR1 MDHEN, CDR2 SYDVKM. This CDR3 is 17 amino acids long. The CDR3 region has the DNA TGTGCCAGCAGGACAATCAGGGGGGGCCCACGCGGCAATGGCTACACCTTC. Translating it yields CASRTIRGGPRGNGYTF.

The sample holds many counts of this clonotype. The V gene is TRBV5-5, the J gene TRBJ2-5; D call uncertain. V lost 4 bases and J 2 bases, leaving 12 bases between the germline ends. Germline loops: CDR1 SGHKS, CDR2 YYEKEE (reference sequence). CDR3 length: 14 residues. The CDR3 loop is CASSPRIGQETQYF. The CDR3 DNA sequence: TGTGCCAGCAGCCCCCGTATTGGGCAAGAGACCCAGTACTTC.

The chain employs TRBV10-3 and TRBJ2-1; 12 nucleotides align to TRBD1. Per the germline V gene, CDR1 is ENHRY and CDR2 is SYGVKD. This CDR3 has 15 residues. V dropped 7 bases and J dropped 6; count of bases not matched to a gene: 7. CDR3 coding DNA: TGTGCCATCACTGGGGGACAGGGGGCGACCAATGAGCAGTTCTTC. Translation gives CAITGGQGATNEQFF.

CDR3 nucleotide sequence: TGTGCCAGCAGTTTGGGGACAGGGGCCTCTGAAGCTTTCTTT. Its protein is CASSLGTGASEAFF. V usage is TRBV12-3 or TRBV12-4 and J usage is TRBJ1-1, with 10 bases that match TRBD1. V trimming: 3 bases; J trimming: 6 bases; junction bases outside the gene matches: 4. CDR3 length: 14 amino acids.

The chain is built from TRBV12-3 or TRBV12-4 and TRBJ2-1, with 8 bases aligning to TRBD2. The junction had 17 bases not matched to a gene; V was cut back by 5 bases and J by 2 bases. This CDR3 is 19 amino acids long. The CDR3 DNA reads as TGTGCCAGCAGTCCGGCCGGGACTAGGAATCCGTGGGCCTACAATGAGCAGTTCTTC. Protein sequence: CASSPAGTRNPWAYNEQFF.

The chain links TRBV10-3 to TRBJ2-7; 8 nucleotides line up with TRBD1. The V and J ends lost 6 bases and 2 bases, in that order; junction bases with no gene match: 6. CDR1 is ENHRY and CDR2 is SYGVKD in the germline V gene. CDR3 length equals 14 residues. CDR3 sequence reads: CAIRGTGETYEQYF. The CDR3 coding sequence is TGTGCCATCAGGGGGACAGGAGAAACCTACGAGCAGTACTTC.

This clonotype was seen more than once but under ten times. The gene calls are TRBV7-8 and TRBJ2-3; D might be TRBD2 (5 bases). The CDR3 loop spans 15 amino acids. The V gene lost 2 bases and the J gene lost 2 bases, with 11 bases spanning the gap. Germline V lookup: CDR1 SGHVS, CDR2 FQNEAQ. CDR3 amino acids: CASSLFVGDTDTQYF. The CDR3 DNA follows: TGTGCCAGCAGCTTATTCGTGGGAGACACAGATACGCAGTATTTT. Full variable domain (outside the CDR3, taken from reference TRBV7-8 and TRBJ2-3): GAGVSQSPRYKVAKRGQDVALRCDPISGHVSLFWYQQALGQGPEFLTYFQNEAQLDKSGLPSDRFFAERPEGSVSTLKIQRTQQEDSAVYLCASSLFVGDTDTQYFGPGTRLTVL.

This clonotype was seen many times. This sequence joins TRBV28 and TRBJ2-7; D is perhaps TRBD1 or TRBD2 (7 bases each). Trimming removed 7 bases from V and 0 bases from J, with 16 bases in between. The CDR3 loop spans 15 amino acids. CDR1 MDHEN and CDR2 SYDVKM come from the germline V gene. The CDR3, as DNA: TGTGCCAGCAAGGGGGGGACAGTTTTCTCCTACGAGCAGTACTTC. As protein: CASKGGTVFSYEQYF.

V and J are TRBV7-2 and TRBJ2-1, with 7 bases lining up with TRBD1. This CDR3 region has 14 residues. Looked up from germline, CDR1 is SGHTA and CDR2 is FQGNSA. J was trimmed by 4 bases and V by 3 bases; bases with no gene match: 3. The DNA of the CDR3 is TGTGCCAGCAGCTTCGGACAGGCATACAATGAGCAGTTCTTC. This gives the protein CASSFGQAYNEQFF.

The chain uses TRBV11-2 and TRBJ2-2; 11 bases align to TRBD2. V shed 4 bases, J shed 0 bases, and the junction held 7 bases outside the gene matches. From germline, CDR1 is SGHAT and CDR2 FQNNGV. This CDR3 contains 18 residues. The CDR3 region has the DNA TGTGCCAGCAGCTCCCGACTAGCGGGGTTCGCGAACACCGGGGAGCTGTTTTTT. Protein: CASSSRLAGFANTGELFF.

This clonotype has at least ten counts. This rearrangement joins TRBV9 to TRBJ1-5; D unresolved. The germline gives CDR1 SGDLS, CDR2 YYNGEE. The CDR3 spans 13 residues. Trimming took 2 bases from V and 7 from J, leaving 10 bases between them. DNA of the CDR3: TGTGCCAGCAGCGTTTCCCCTCAGCAGCCCCAGCATTTT. It encodes CASSVSPQQPQHF.

This clonotype has a count of ten or more. The chain joins TRBV3-1 to TRBJ1-3; no definite D call. The CDR3 consists of 13 residues. V gave up 4 bases and J gave up 0 bases, with 4 bases separating them. The V gene's germline CDR1 is LGHDT and CDR2 YNNKEL (reference sequence). The CDR3 DNA reads TGTGCCAGCAGCCCGTCCTCTGGAAACACCATATATTTT. This sequence encodes CASSPSSGNTIYF.

The sample holds a few counts of this clonotype. The chain couples TRBV28 to TRBJ2-1; 8 nucleotides match TRBD2. V lost 3 bases, J lost 3 bases, and 7 bases stayed unmatched. There are 16 residues in the CDR3. Per germline, CDR1 MDHEN and CDR2 SYDVKM. The CDR3 spells CASSLIGLALYNEQFF. CDR3 sequence (DNA): TGTGCCAGCAGTTTGATAGGACTAGCCCTCTACAATGAGCAGTTCTTC.

There are a few counts of this clonotype. J is TRBJ1-2 and V is TRBV4-2, with a tentative D call TRBD1 (5 bases). The V gene's germline CDR1 is LGHNA and CDR2 YNFKEQ. V lost 1 base and J lost 3, with 9 bases in between. The CDR3 consists of 14 residues. The CDR3 here is CASSQAGGDYGYTF. Written as DNA, the CDR3 is TGTGCCAGCAGCCAAGCCGGAGGGGACTATGGCTACACCTTC.

V and J are TRBV20-1 and TRBJ1-1; 7 nucleotides match TRBD1. With 0 bases clipped from V and 2 bases from J, the junction kept 3 bases outside the gene matches. The CDR3 is 14 amino acids. CDR1 DFQATT and CDR2 SNEGSKA come from the germline V gene (reference sequence). CDR3 region: CSAREQGSNTEAFF. The CDR3 DNA is TGCAGTGCTAGAGAACAGGGGTCCAACACTGAAGCTTTCTTT.

J is TRBJ2-1 and V is TRBV12-3 or TRBV12-4; 9 nucleotides line up with TRBD2. CDR3 length: 14 residues. The trim removed 11 bases at V and 0 bases at J, leaving 5 bases unmatched. CDR3 nucleotide sequence: TGTGCCGGATCTAGCGGGAACTCCTACAATGAGCAGTTCTTC. The encoded protein is CAGSSGNSYNEQFF.

This clonotype has a count of ten or more. The chain combines TRBV28 with TRBJ2-7, with D possibly TRBD2 on 6 matching bases. Trimming pared 3 bases from V and 0 bases from J, leaving 18 bases between. CDR3 length: 17 residues. Germline CDR1 MDHEN, CDR2 SYDVKM. In DNA, the CDR3 is TGTGCCAGCAGTTTGGGGATGGACTACGCCTTCTCCTACGAGCAGTACTTC. This translates into CASSLGMDYAFSYEQYF. The full variable domain, its missing parts supplied by reference TRBV28 and TRBJ2-7, is DVKVTQSSRYLVKRTGEKVFLECVQDMDHENMFWYRQDPGLGLRLIYFSYDVKMKEKGDIPEGYSVSREKKERFSLILESASTNQTSMYLCASSLGMDYAFSYEQYFGPGTRLTVT.

This clonotype showed up many times. This chain links TRBV4-3 with TRBJ2-1; D gene uncertain. CDR1 and CDR2 (germline): LGHNA, YSLEER. The CDR3 length is 13 residues. Trimming stripped 2 bases from V and 8 bases from J, with 10 bases between. The CDR3 is CASSQSSWDEQFF. The CDR3 DNA reads TGCGCCAGCAGCCAATCCTCATGGGATGAGCAGTTCTTC.

V and J are TRBV6-1 and TRBJ2-5; 8 nucleotides line up with TRBD2. The CDR3 totals 15 residues. Germline CDR1 is MNHNS and CDR2 is SASEGT. The V gene end was trimmed by 2 bases and the J gene end by 5 bases; junction bases not matched to a gene: 7. The CDR3 DNA is TGTGCCAGCAGTGAAATACCGGGACTAGGGGAGACCCAGTACTTC. Translated: CASSEIPGLGETQYF.

A few counts support this clonotype. This rearrangement joins TRBV6-5 to TRBJ1-2; 9 nucleotides line up with TRBD1. The CDR3 runs 18 residues. The germline V gene has CDR1 MNHEY and CDR2 SVGAGI. J was trimmed by 0 bases and V by 2 bases; bases with no gene match: 10. The CDR3 DNA sequence: TGTGCCAGCAGTTACCGGCCCGGACAGGGGCTACCTAACTATGGCTACACCTTC. As protein: CASSYRPGQGLPNYGYTF.

There are a few counts of this clonotype. The chain combines TRBV29-1 with TRBJ1-2, with D maybe TRBD1 (6 bases). Trimming shortened V by 2 bases and J by 4 bases, and 8 bases separated the two germline ends. The CDR3 spans 12 residues. Germline V lookup: CDR1 SQVTM, CDR2 ANQGSEA. The DNA of the CDR3 is TGCAGCGTTGAACAGGGGACCTATGGCTACACCTTC. Translation gives CSVEQGTYGYTF.

This clonotype was counted at least ten times. The rearrangement links TRBV12-3 or TRBV12-4 to TRBJ2-5, with TRBD2 matching 9 bases. V was clipped by 1 base and J by 4 bases; unmatched bases: 7. The CDR3 has 16 amino acids. The CDR3 is CASSLGGVTSGETQYF. The CDR3, as DNA: TGTGCCAGCAGTTTAGGGGGCGTGACTAGCGGAGAGACCCAGTACTTC.